This TCR beta chain was recorded in a study of cytomegalovirus exposure and HLA in healthy donors. PCR was performed using 60 Vbeta and 13 Jbeta primers. Measured with immunoSEQ multiplex PCR; TCRdb has only the in-frame clones, and not every one. The sample's table shows approximately 140,000 clones. The junction had 6 bases not matched to a gene; V was cut back by 5 bases and J by 1 base. Germline V gene lookup returns CDR1 SGHDN and CDR2 FVKESK. The CDR3 contains 16 residues. V is TRBV14 and J is TRBJ2-2, with 8 bases lining up with TRBD1. Sequencing was performed on PBMCs. This TCR derives from a woman in her forties or fifties in good health and CMV-seronegative. The CDR3 reads CASSSTGTGNTGELFF. Here the CDR3 DNA reads TGTGCCAGCAGCAGCACCGGGACAGGGAACACCGGGGAGCTGTTTTTT.